Presented here are 17 T cell receptor beta chains from one specimen sequenced in a study of T-cell memory formation after mild COVID-19. A single record per CDR3 protein comes from TCRdb applying MiXCR to the 5' RACE reads. The table has about 450,000 distinct CDR3 sequences, about 22% seen once. What was sequenced was PBMCs or a T cell subset sorted from them (not recorded which). These receptors all come from an adult woman who had mild COVID-19 (a few samples of this study predate the infection). Cell type and time point are not known.

In this sample, this clonotype turned up a few times. The chain is built from TRBV5-1 and TRBJ2-5; D not certain. V was clipped by 3 bases and J by 4 bases, with 19 bases between them. The CDR3 length is 16 residues. Per germline, CDR1 SGHRS and CDR2 YFSETQ. The CDR3 reads CASSSEYVRIGETQYF. The CDR3 DNA reads as TGCGCCAGCAGCTCCGAATATGTTAGGATTGGAGAGACCCAGTACTTC.

This clonotype occurred a few times. The chain links TRBV5-1 to TRBJ1-2; 10 positions match TRBD1. CDR1 and CDR2 from the germline V gene are SGHRS and YFSETQ. J gave up 4 bases and V 4 bases, and 7 bases lay outside the gene matches. This CDR3 is built from 15 residues. CDR3 coding DNA: TGCGCCAGCAGCCCGGAGACAGGGGGCGCCTATGGCTACACCTTC. This gives the protein CASSPETGGAYGYTF.

This sequence joins TRBV20-1 and TRBJ2-5; no clear D gene. Germline V gene data show CDR1 as DFQATT and CDR2 as SNEGSKA (reference sequence). The CDR3 has 17 residues. V shed 1 base and J shed 0 bases, with 18 bases lying between them. This CDR3 is CSARGFSTSINQETQYF. In DNA form, the CDR3 reads TGCAGTGCTAGAGGGTTTTCTACCTCAATAAACCAAGAGACCCAGTACTTC.

This sequence joins TRBV29-1 and TRBJ2-1, with TRBD2 identical over 13 bases. Germline CDR1 and CDR2: SQVTM and ANQGSEA. Unmatched junction bases numbered 21, after V lost 6 bases and J lost 10 bases. The CDR3 extends over 18 amino acids. The CDR3 is CSVEQGNFGLAGVKEQFF. CDR3 DNA: TGCAGCGTGGAACAGGGGAACTTCGGACTAGCGGGAGTTAAGGAGCAGTTCTTC.

This chain joins TRBV5-6 and TRBJ2-2, with D tentatively TRBD2 (5 bases). Trimming left V 4 bases short and J 4 bases short, with 17 bases between. Per germline, CDR1 SGHDT and CDR2 YYEEEE. The CDR3 has 16 amino acids. CDR3 sequence (DNA): TGTGCCAGCAGCCTTGGTCTGGGTGGAGGCACCGGGGAGCTGTTTTTT. Translation: CASSLGLGGGTGELFF.

V usage is TRBV7-9 and J usage is TRBJ1-3; D not resolved. The germline V gene has CDR1 SEHNR and CDR2 FQNEAQ (reference sequence). V dropped 9 bases and J dropped 4 bases, with 7 bases sitting between them. The CDR3 consists of 11 residues. CDR3 residues: CASPSGNTIYF. CDR3 in DNA: TGTGCCAGTCCCTCCGGAAACACCATATATTTT.

This chain links TRBV29-1 with TRBJ2-5; 7 positions agree with TRBD2. The CDR3 has 17 residues. Germline lookup yields CDR1 SQVTM and CDR2 ANQGSEA. The trim removed 4 bases at V and 1 base at J, leaving 15 bases unmatched. The CDR3 spells CSVVRYSSGTRQETQYF. The CDR3 DNA reads TGCAGCGTTGTTAGATACTCTAGCGGCACACGCCAAGAGACCCAGTACTTC.

The chain is built from TRBV12-3 or TRBV12-4 and TRBJ2-5; no clear D. V shed 8 bases and J shed 4 bases, with 8 bases lying between them. This CDR3 is built from 11 residues. CDR3 loop: CASVARETQYF. CDR3 nucleotide sequence: TGTGCCAGCGTCGCGCGAGAGACCCAGTACTTC.

DNA of the CDR3: TGCGCCAGCAGGTCCGGGACTAGCGGGATTAGCTCCTACAATGAGCAGTTCTTC. Its translation is CASRSGTSGISSYNEQFF. The rearrangement links TRBV5-1 to TRBJ2-1, with 13 positions matching TRBD2. Germline V gene lookup returns CDR1 SGHRS and CDR2 YFSETQ. This CDR3 has 18 residues. After removal of 5 bases from V and 0 bases from J, the junction contained 8 bases not matched to a gene.

The chain combines TRBV12-3 or TRBV12-4 with TRBJ1-5; TRBD1 might be the D (6 bases). V lost 5 bases to trimming and J lost 0 bases, with 8 bases between them. The CDR3 has 14 residues. CDR3 sequence: CASSQQGSNQPQHF. CDR3 DNA sequence: TGTGCCAGCAGTCAACAGGGTAGCAATCAGCCCCAGCATTTT.

Regarding this clonotype: At one of its ends the junction is not consistent with the germline gene, which may arise from a read error. The gene calls are TRBV12-3 or TRBV12-4 and TRBJ2-2, with TRBD1 matching over 10 bases. The CDR3 extends over 12 amino acids. The CDR3 region is CASSPRTGGLFF. CDR3 DNA: TGTGCCAGCAGCCCTAGGACAGGGGGGCTGTTTTTT.

A few counts support this clonotype. This rearrangement joins TRBV5-1 to TRBJ2-2; TRBD1 matches at 7 bases. There are 14 residues in the CDR3. J gave up 6 bases and V 0 bases, and 2 bases lay outside the gene matches. CDR1 and CDR2 (germline): SGHRS, YFSETQ. The CDR3 loop reads CASSLGQGAGELFF. The CDR3 DNA is TGCGCCAGCAGCTTGGGACAGGGAGCCGGGGAGCTGTTTTTT.

The V call is TRBV25-1, the J call TRBJ2-1; 12 bases are shared with TRBD2. The trim removed 9 bases at V and 2 bases at J, leaving 14 bases unmatched. The CDR3 runs to 18 residues. Germline V gene lookup returns CDR1 MGHDK and CDR2 SYGVNS. The CDR3 is CASSGLAGTGITYNEQFF. The DNA for the CDR3 is TGTGCCAGTTCAGGACTAGCGGGAACAGGGATCACCTACAATGAGCAGTTCTTC.

The table lists this clonotype with many counts. The V call is TRBV5-1, the J call TRBJ2-5; D gene ambiguous. Germline CDR1 reads SGHRS; CDR2 reads YFSETQ. Trimming removed 0 bases at V and 5 bases at J, with 11 bases between. This CDR3 spans 14 amino acids. CDR3 amino acids: CASSLEPSEETQYF. The CDR3 nucleotides read TGCGCCAGCAGCTTGGAGCCGTCCGAGGAGACCCAGTACTTC.

The chain combines TRBV29-1 with TRBJ2-6, with a tentative D call TRBD2 (6 bases). The CDR3 covers 18 residues. The ends were cut back, 0 bases at V and 0 bases at J, with 15 bases in the middle. Per germline, CDR1 SQVTM and CDR2 ANQGSEA. Here the CDR3 reads CSVEDLGDSNSGANVLTF. The CDR3 nucleotides read TGCAGCGTTGAAGATCTGGGGGACTCGAACTCTGGGGCCAACGTCCTGACTTTC.

The V and J genes are TRBV20-1 and TRBJ2-7; TRBD2 matches 9 bases. Germline V lookup: CDR1 DFQATT, CDR2 SNEGSKA (reference sequence). V lost 2 bases and J lost 3; bases outside the gene matches: 11. This CDR3 comprises 16 residues. In DNA, the CDR3 is TGCAGTGCTAGACCCCCCACTAGCGGGCGTCACTACGAGCAGTACTTC. Its translation: CSARPPTSGRHYEQYF.

This rearrangement joins TRBV12-3 or TRBV12-4 to TRBJ2-2; D unclear. There are 13 residues in the CDR3. V lost 3 bases and J lost 4, with 6 bases in between. CDR3 DNA: TGTGCCAGCAGTTTTATGGGCACCGGGGAGCTGTTTTTT. Its translation: CASSFMGTGELFF.